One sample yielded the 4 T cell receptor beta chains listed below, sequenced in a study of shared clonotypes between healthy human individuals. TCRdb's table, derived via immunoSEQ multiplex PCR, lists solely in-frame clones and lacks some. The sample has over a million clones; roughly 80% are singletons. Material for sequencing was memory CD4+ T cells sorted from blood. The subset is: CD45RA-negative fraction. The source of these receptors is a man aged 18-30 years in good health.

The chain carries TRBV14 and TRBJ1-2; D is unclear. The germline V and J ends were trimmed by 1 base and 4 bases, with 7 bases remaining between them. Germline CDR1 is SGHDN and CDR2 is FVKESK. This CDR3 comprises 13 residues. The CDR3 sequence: CASSQGSFYGYTF. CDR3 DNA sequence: TGTGCCAGCAGCCAAGGCAGTTTCTATGGCTACACCTTC.

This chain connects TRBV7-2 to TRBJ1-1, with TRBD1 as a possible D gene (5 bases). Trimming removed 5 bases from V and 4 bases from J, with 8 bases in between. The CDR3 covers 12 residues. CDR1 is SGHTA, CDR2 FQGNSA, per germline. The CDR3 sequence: CASSLRATEAFF. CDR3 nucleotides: TGTGCCAGCAGCCTCAGGGCCACTGAAGCTTTCTTT.

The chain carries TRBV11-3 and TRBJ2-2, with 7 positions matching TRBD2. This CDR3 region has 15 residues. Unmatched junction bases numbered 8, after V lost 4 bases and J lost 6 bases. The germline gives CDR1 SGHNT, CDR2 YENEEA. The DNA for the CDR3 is TGTGCCAGCAGCTCCTACGCGGGAGCGGCCGGGGAGCTGTTTTTT. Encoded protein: CASSSYAGAAGELFF.

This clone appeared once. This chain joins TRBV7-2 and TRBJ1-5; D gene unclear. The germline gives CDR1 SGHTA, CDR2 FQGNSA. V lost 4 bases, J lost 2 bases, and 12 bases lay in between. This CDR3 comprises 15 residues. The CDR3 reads CASSSTGVGNQPQHF. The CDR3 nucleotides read TGTGCCAGCAGCTCAACTGGGGTTGGCAATCAGCCCCAGCATTTT.